Included here is one TCR beta chain sequence, with context. This CDR3 has 18 residues. Germline CDR1 ENHRY, CDR2 SYGVKD. Trimming cost V 2 bases and J 1 base, with 20 bases left between them. Seattle cases were enrolled at active infection and followed longitudinally. Study processing details: Nucleated cell number was recorded as an estimate derived from reference gene primer amplification. Measured with immunoSEQ multiplex PCR; TCRdb has only the in-frame clones, and not every one. That table furnishes V, J and clone size, whereas the DNA furnished D and trimming. Of about 240,000 clones in the sample, around nine tenths are singletons; the top ten hold about 0.79%. This sample was taken from a study of blood T cell repertoires in COVID-19. About the study: The samples span acute and convalescent COVID-19 from the United States, Italy and Spain. Sources were T cells, B-cell-depleted T cells, or PBMCs; the material itself was cDNA or gDNA.

The sequencing sample was made of peripheral blood. This TCR derives from a man aged 25-45 years with COVID-19, enrolled during active disease. The rearrangement joins TRBV10-3 to TRBJ1-1; the D is unclear. The CDR3 DNA sequence: TGTGCCATCAGTGAGACGGAGGACCTTTTAAATTGGAACACTGAAGCTTTCTTT. It yields the protein CAISETEDLLNWNTEAFF.